This T cell receptor (beta chain) was recorded in a study of blood T cell repertoires in COVID-19. Study-level background: Some COVID-19 samples were acute and others convalescent; all came from the United States, Italy and Spain. Sources were T cells, B-cell-depleted T cells, or PBMCs; the material itself was cDNA or gDNA.

Clinical history reported by participants formed the basis on which cohorts were assigned. The data were produced by immunoSEQ multiplex PCR, yet TCRdb's version contains in-frame clones alone and is incomplete. There are around 220,000 clones in the sample; 85% to 95% occur only once, and approximately 2% lies in the top ten. The CDR3 is 13 residues long. Trimming took off 6 bases at V and 6 bases at J, with 12 bases between the two ends. The genes are TRBV12-3 or TRBV12-4 and TRBJ1-5; TRBD1 is a possible D gene (6 bases). The receptor was derived from a woman between 18 and 29 years old who had recovered from COVID-19. Sequencing was carried out using PBMCs or T cells enriched from blood (not recorded which). CDR3 amino acids: CASSVQGRQPQHF. CDR3 in DNA: TGTGCCAGCAGCGTACAGGGTCGTCAGCCCCAGCATTTT.